This T cell receptor (beta chain) is from a study of cytomegalovirus exposure and HLA in healthy donors. Points from the study as a whole: The study dropped some indistinguishable V segments, TRBV6-2 and TRBV6-3 among them.

Germline values: CDR1 MNHNS, CDR2 SASEGT. CDR3 length: 12 residues. V lost 6 bases, J lost 6 bases, and 11 bases lay in between. For this clone: The antigen remains unidentified.

The PCR was carried out with 60 Vbeta primers and 13 Jbeta primers. The data were produced by immunoSEQ multiplex PCR, yet TCRdb's version contains in-frame clones alone and is incomplete. The sample includes roughly 100,000 clones, around four fifths seen only once; the top ten take 2% to 3%. The sequencing input was PBMCs. The clonotype originates from a man aged 40-49 years in good health and CMV-seronegative. The chain links TRBV6-1 to TRBJ1-2; TRBD1 is a possible D gene (5 bases). The CDR3 region has the DNA TGTGCCAGCAGCCCCAGGGAGGATGGCTACACCTTC. Protein: CASSPREDGYTF.